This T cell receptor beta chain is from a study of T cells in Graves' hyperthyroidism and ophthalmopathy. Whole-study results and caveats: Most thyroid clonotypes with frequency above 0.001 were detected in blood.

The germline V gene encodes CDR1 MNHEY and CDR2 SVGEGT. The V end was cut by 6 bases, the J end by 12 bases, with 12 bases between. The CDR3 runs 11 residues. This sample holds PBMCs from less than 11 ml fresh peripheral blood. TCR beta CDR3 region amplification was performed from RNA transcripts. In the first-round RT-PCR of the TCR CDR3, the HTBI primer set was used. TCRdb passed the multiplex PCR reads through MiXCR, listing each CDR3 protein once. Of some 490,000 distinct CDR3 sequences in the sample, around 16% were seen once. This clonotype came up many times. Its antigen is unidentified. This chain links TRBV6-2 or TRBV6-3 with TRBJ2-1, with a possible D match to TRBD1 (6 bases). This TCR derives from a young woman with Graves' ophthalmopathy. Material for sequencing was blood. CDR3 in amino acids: CASSHGTWQFF. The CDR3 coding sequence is TGTGCCAGCAGCCACGGGACATGGCAGTTCTTC.